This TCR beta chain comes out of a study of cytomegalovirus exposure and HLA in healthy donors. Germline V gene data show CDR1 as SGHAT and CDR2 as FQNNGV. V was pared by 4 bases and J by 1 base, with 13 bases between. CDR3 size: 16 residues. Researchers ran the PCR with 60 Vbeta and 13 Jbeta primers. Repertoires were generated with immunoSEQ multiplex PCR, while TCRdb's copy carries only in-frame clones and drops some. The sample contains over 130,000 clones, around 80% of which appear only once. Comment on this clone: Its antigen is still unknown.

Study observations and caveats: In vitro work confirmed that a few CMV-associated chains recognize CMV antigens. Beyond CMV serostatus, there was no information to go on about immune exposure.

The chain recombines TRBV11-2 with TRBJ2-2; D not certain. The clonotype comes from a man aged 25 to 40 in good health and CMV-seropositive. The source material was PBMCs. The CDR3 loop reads CASSSQVAVNTGELFF. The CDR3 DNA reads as TGTGCCAGCAGCTCCCAGGTGGCAGTGAACACCGGGGAGCTGTTTTTT.